The 14 T cell receptor beta chains below come from one sample, sequenced in a study of OX40 agonist ivuxolimab in advanced cancers. Generated by immunoSEQ multiplex PCR, the TCRdb table keeps only in-frame clones and is missing some. Here the sample spans some 63,000 clones, 84% being singletons. Sequencing used CD4+ or CD8+ T cells sorted from blood, obtained in a trial of the OX40 agonist ivuxolimab. Receptors originate from an adult with an advanced solid tumor such as melanoma, head and neck, liver or kidney cancer.

V and J are TRBV2 and TRBJ2-7, with D possibly matching TRBD2 (6 bases). The CDR3 totals 14 residues. V shed 7 bases and J shed 3 bases, with 16 bases lying between them. Looked up from germline, CDR1 is SNHLY and CDR2 is FYNNEI. The CDR3 nucleotides are TGTGCCAGCATAAGGGACTTGGGCGGCTACGAGCAGTACTTC. Translated, it gives CASIRDLGGYEQYF. Based on the CDR3 plus reference TRBV2 and TRBJ2-7, the full variable domain is EPEVTQTPSHQVTQMGQEVILRCVPISNHLYFYWYRQILGQKVEFLVSFYNNEISEKSEIFDDQFSVERPDGSNFTLKIRSTKLEDSAMYFCASIRDLGGYEQYFGPGTRLTVT.

This clone showed up just once. The chain is built from TRBV11-3 and TRBJ2-1, with 7 nucleotides matching TRBD2. The germline V gene encodes CDR1 SGHNT and CDR2 YENEEA. The CDR3 spans 16 residues. V gave up 3 bases and J gave up 9 bases; unmatched junction bases: 14. For the CDR3, the DNA is TGTGCCAGCAGCTTGCATACTCCCGACTCGGGGGGTGAGCAGTTCTTC. Translation: CASSLHTPDSGGEQFF.

This clone was seen a single time. The V call is TRBV6-6, the J call TRBJ2-5; 7 bases are shared with TRBD1. The germline gives CDR1 MNHNY, CDR2 SVGAGI (reference sequence). The CDR3 covers 15 residues. After removal of 4 bases from V and 3 bases from J, the junction contained 8 bases not matched to a gene. CDR3 protein: CASSSPHRGEETQYF. CDR3 coding DNA: TGTGCCAGCAGTTCCCCTCACAGGGGAGAAGAGACCCAGTACTTC.

This rearrangement joins TRBV5-1 to TRBJ2-5; TRBD2 might be the D (6 bases). The germline gives CDR1 SGHRS, CDR2 YFSETQ. V was shortened by 0 bases and J by 1 base, with 13 bases between the two germline ends. This CDR3 contains 16 residues. The CDR3 sequence: CASSLESAGPQETQYF. CDR3 nucleotides: TGCGCCAGCAGCTTGGAGTCGGCGGGACCCCAAGAGACCCAGTACTTC.

This clone appeared a few times. The V call is TRBV29-1, the J call TRBJ2-2; D is undetermined. The CDR3 totals 18 residues. Germline loops: CDR1 SQVTM, CDR2 ANQGSEA. V was shortened by 0 bases and J by 3 bases, with 20 bases between the two germline ends. The CDR3 here is CSVEDSTAAALDTGELFF. DNA of the CDR3: TGCAGCGTTGAAGATAGTACAGCTGCGGCCCTCGACACCGGGGAGCTGTTTTTT.

This clone was recorded once. The J gene is TRBJ2-7, the V gene TRBV4-2; the D gene is possibly TRBD2 (5 bases). The CDR3 is made up of 14 amino acids. V lost 5 bases and J 5 bases, leaving 16 bases between the germline ends. The germline V gene has CDR1 LGHNA and CDR2 YNFKEQ. The CDR3 DNA is TGTGCCAGCAGCTTGTCGGGGAGCAGTAACGAGCAGTACTTC. Translating it yields CASSLSGSSNEQYF.

The chain carries TRBV27 and TRBJ1-5, with D possibly matching TRBD1 (6 bases). Germline V gives CDR1 MNHEY, CDR2 SMNVEV (reference sequence). The V end was cut by 6 bases, the J end by 0 bases, with 18 bases between. The CDR3 totals 17 residues. The CDR3 coding sequence is TGTGCCAGCAGGCTGACTGGCCAGGGGTATAGCAATCAGCCCCAGCATTTT. It specifies CASRLTGQGYSNQPQHF.

The chain joins TRBV7-2 to TRBJ1-4; the D is unclear. Deletions cut 5 bases from V and 8 bases from J, with 15 bases between. The CDR3 consists of 14 residues. Germline values: CDR1 SGHTA, CDR2 FQGNSA. The CDR3 nucleotides are TGTGCCAGCAGCCTCCTCGCAGCTTCGGAAAAACTGTTTTTT. Translated, it gives CASSLLAASEKLFF.

This chain joins TRBV19 and TRBJ1-4; TRBD1 matches at 7 bases. Trimming took 5 bases from V and 7 from J; bases not matched to a gene: 4. This CDR3 spans 13 amino acids. Germline V CDR1 and CDR2: LNHDA, SQIVND (reference sequence). The chain's CDR3 is CASSEGAGEKLFF. The CDR3 bases are TGTGCCAGTAGTGAGGGGGCGGGTGAAAAACTGTTTTTT.

In regard to this clone: An end of the junction differs from the germline gene, which may be a read error. This chain joins TRBV19 and TRBJ1-5; D is uncertain. From germline, CDR1 is LNHDA and CDR2 SQIVND (reference sequence). This CDR3 is 15 amino acids long. In DNA form, the CDR3 reads TGTGCCAGTAGTGTAGAGGGCTTGGGGAATCAGCCCCAGCATTTT. This gives the protein CASSVEGLGNQPQHF.

The CDR3 coding sequence is TGTGCCACCAGCAGAGATCGATACACTGAAGCTTTCTTT. It encodes CATSRDRYTEAFF. J is TRBJ1-1 and V is TRBV15; D ambiguous. Trimming took off 0 bases at V and 3 bases at J, with 5 bases between the two ends. The CDR3 has 13 amino acids. In germline, CDR1 is LNHNV, CDR2 YYDKDF (reference sequence).

This clone has a single count. This sequence joins TRBV30 and TRBJ2-2, with D hard to call. The germline V gene encodes CDR1 GTSNPN and CDR2 SVGIG (reference sequence). This CDR3 is built from 14 residues. Deletions cut 8 bases from V and 5 bases from J, with 18 bases between. Here the CDR3 DNA reads TGTGCCCATGAAAGACGATCGTGGACCGGGGAGCTGTTTTTT. Protein sequence: CAHERRSWTGELFF. The variable domain in full, with the rest retrieved from reference TRBV30 and TRBJ2-2, is SQTIHQWPATLVQPVGSPLSLECTVEGTSNPNLYWYRQAAGRGLQLLFYSVGIGQISSEVPQNLSASRPQDRQFILSSKKLLLSDSGFYLCAHERRSWTGELFFGEGSRLTVL.

The gene calls are TRBV9 and TRBJ2-3; D remains unclear. The CDR3 sequence is 17 residues long. Germline-derived CDR1 and CDR2 are SGDLS and YYNGEE. Between the trimmed V and J ends, which lost 4 bases and 0 bases, there was a span of 18 bases. In DNA, the CDR3 is TGTGCCAGCAGCCCTGCCATAGGGTTAACTAGCACAGATACGCAGTATTTT. As protein: CASSPAIGLTSTDTQYF.

The chain carries TRBV29-1 and TRBJ1-1; no reliable D call. The CDR3 contains 12 residues. The germline V and J ends were trimmed by 7 bases and 7 bases, with 16 bases remaining between them. In germline, CDR1 is SQVTM, CDR2 ANQGSEA. The CDR3 sequence: CSAMASVSEAFF. The CDR3 DNA sequence: TGCAGCGCCATGGCGAGCGTCAGTGAAGCTTTCTTT.